These 26 T cell receptor beta chains originate from one sample sequenced in a study of OX40 agonist ivuxolimab in advanced cancers. Using immunoSEQ multiplex PCR, the repertoire was profiled, and TCRdb retains in-frame clones only, with some absent. The repertoire holds over 35,000 clones, with roughly 90% as singletons. The source was CD4+ or CD8+ T cells sorted from blood, collected in a trial of the OX40 agonist ivuxolimab. The source of these receptors is an adult with an advanced solid tumor such as melanoma, head and neck, liver or kidney cancer.

The rearrangement links TRBV6-6 to TRBJ1-1; 7 nucleotides align to TRBD1. The CDR3 spans 14 residues. Unmatched junction bases numbered 8, after V lost 5 bases and J lost 5 bases. Germline lookup yields CDR1 MNHNY and CDR2 SVGAGI (reference sequence). As DNA, the CDR3 is TGTGCCAGCAGTCAACAGGGGCGTCGAACTGAAGCTTTCTTT. Translating it yields CASSQQGRRTEAFF.

The rearrangement joins TRBV4-3 to TRBJ1-6, with 9 bases lining up with TRBD1. V shed 1 base and J 11 bases; nucleotides not matched to a gene: 6. CDR3 size: 15 residues. Looked up from germline, CDR1 is LGHNA and CDR2 is YSLEER. The CDR3 loop reads CASSQVGTGLTPLHF. CDR3 nucleotides: TGCGCCAGCAGCCAAGTAGGGACAGGGTTGACACCCCTCCACTTT.

The chain is built from TRBV7-2 and TRBJ1-5, with D unresolved. In germline, CDR1 is SGHTA, CDR2 FQGNSA. V was cut by 6 bases and J by 4 bases, with 13 bases left in between. There are 14 residues in the CDR3. CDR3 nucleotides: TGTGCCAGCAGTGAGAATTTAGCAAATCAGCCCCAGCATTTT. It translates to CASSENLANQPQHF. Complete variable domain (other parts from reference TRBV7-2 and TRBJ1-5): GAGVSQSPSNKVTEKGKDVELRCDPISGHTALYWYRQSLGQGLEFLIYFQGNSAPDKSGLPSDRFSAERTGGSVSTLTIQRTQQEDSAVYLCASSENLANQPQHFGDGTRLSIL.

As to this clone: The sample has other DNA sequences that encode this CDR3 too. The rearrangement joins TRBV7-6 to TRBJ1-1, with D tentatively TRBD1 (5 bases). The CDR3 contains 19 residues. CDR1 and CDR2 (germline): SGHVS, FNYEAQ. V dropped 6 bases and J dropped 0 bases, with 26 bases sitting between them. CDR3 sequence reads: CASSLSAPGRGTMNTEAFF. The DNA of the CDR3 is TGTGCCAGCAGTTTAAGCGCTCCGGGACGGGGGACCATGAACACTGAAGCTTTCTTT. Together with reference TRBV7-6 and TRBJ1-1, the CDR3 gives the full variable domain: GAGVSQSPRYKVTKRGQDVALRCDPISGHVSLYWYRQALGQGPEFLTYFNYEAQQDKSGLPNDRFSAERPEGSISTLTIQRTEQRDSAMYRCASSLSAPGRGTMNTEAFFGQGTRLTVV.

The V and J genes are TRBV10-3 and TRBJ2-3; the D is unclear. V lost 10 bases, J lost 9 bases, and 17 bases lay in between. This CDR3 comprises 12 residues. The germline gives CDR1 ENHRY, CDR2 SYGVKD. CDR3 coding DNA: TGTGCCACCGAGTCGACTCCTCGGACGCAGTATTTT. This translates into CATESTPRTQYF.

The chain joins TRBV19 to TRBJ2-5; 8 nucleotides align to TRBD2. This CDR3 region has 15 residues. The trim removed 6 bases at V and 2 bases at J, leaving 8 bases unmatched. Germline CDR1 is LNHDA and CDR2 is SQIVND (reference sequence). DNA of the CDR3: TGTGCCAGTAGAAGGCGAGCGGGGGAGCAAGAGACCCAGTACTTC. Translation: CASRRRAGEQETQYF.

The chain couples TRBV5-1 to TRBJ2-3; 12 nucleotides align to TRBD2. The junction had 11 bases not matched to a gene; V was cut back by 4 bases and J by 2 bases. There are 18 residues in the CDR3. CDR1 and CDR2 (germline): SGHRS, YFSETQ. CDR3 coding DNA: TGCGCCAGCAGCGCCCGGGCTAGCGGGGGGGCCCTCACAGATACGCAGTATTTT. Protein: CASSARASGGALTDTQYF.

The chain joins TRBV10-1 to TRBJ1-1; D is undetermined. The CDR3 is made up of 14 amino acids. Germline V gene data show CDR1 as WNHNN and CDR2 as SYGVQD (reference sequence). Trimming stripped 2 bases from V and 3 bases from J, with 10 bases between. For the CDR3, the DNA is TGCGCCAGCAGTGAGGAGCTAGAGCACACTGAAGCTTTCTTT. Translation gives CASSEELEHTEAFF.

The chain uses TRBV10-2 and TRBJ2-7, with D perhaps assigned TRBD1 or TRBD2 (5 bases each). The CDR3 loop spans 15 amino acids. CDR1 is WSHSY, CDR2 SAAADI, per germline. The V and J ends lost 4 bases and 1 base respectively, with 14 bases between them. The CDR3 reads CASSAVGWGSYEQYF. The CDR3 coding sequence is TGCGCCAGCAGTGCGGTAGGGTGGGGGTCCTACGAGCAGTACTTC.

The V and J genes are TRBV29-1 and TRBJ2-1; no clear D. V dropped 3 bases and J dropped 2 bases, with 11 bases sitting between them. The CDR3 runs 14 residues. Germline CDR1 SQVTM, CDR2 ANQGSEA. The CDR3 nucleotides read TGCAGCGTTGAGGGTGGGGTCCCCTACAATGAGCAGTTCTTC. Translation gives CSVEGGVPYNEQFF.

The chain joins TRBV7-2 to TRBJ1-2, with 10 bases that match TRBD1. V lost 6 bases, J lost 8 bases, and 6 bases stayed unmatched. The CDR3 is 13 amino acids. CDR1 and CDR2 (germline): SGHTA, FQGNSA. In nucleotides, the CDR3 is TGTGCCAGCAGGCCCGGGACAGGGGTCGGCTACACCTTC. Protein sequence: CASRPGTGVGYTF.

V and J are TRBV7-8 and TRBJ2-5, with no clear D. The CDR3 contains 11 residues. Germline lookup yields CDR1 SGHVS and CDR2 FQNEAQ. V was clipped by 3 bases and J by 5 bases, with 4 bases between them. CDR3 protein: CASSFGETQYF. DNA of the CDR3: TGTGCCAGCAGCTTCGGGGAGACCCAGTACTTC. Complete variable domain (other parts from reference TRBV7-8 and TRBJ2-5): GAGVSQSPRYKVAKRGQDVALRCDPISGHVSLFWYQQALGQGPEFLTYFQNEAQLDKSGLPSDRFFAERPEGSVSTLKIQRTQQEDSAVYLCASSFGETQYFGPGTRLLVL.

This chain joins TRBV7-2 and TRBJ2-7, with 10 bases fitting TRBD2. V shed 4 bases and J 2 bases; nucleotides not matched to a gene: 2. CDR3 size: 14 residues. The germline CDR1 and CDR2 sequences are SGHTA and FQGNSA. CDR3 loop: CASSSTSGAYEQYF. CDR3 coding DNA: TGTGCCAGCAGCTCAACTAGCGGGGCCTACGAGCAGTACTTC.

This clone has just one count. This chain connects TRBV5-4 to TRBJ2-6; D is unresolved. CDR1 and CDR2 from the germline V gene are SGHNT and YYREEE (reference sequence). The CDR3 sequence is 16 residues long. V gave up 0 bases and J gave up 0 bases, with 7 bases separating them. In nucleotides, the CDR3 is TGTGCCAGCAGCTTGGACACTCCCTCTGGGGCCAACGTCCTGACTTTC. Protein sequence: CASSLDTPSGANVLTF.

The chain carries TRBV19 and TRBJ2-7; the match to TRBD1 covers 9 bases. Germline CDR1 is LNHDA and CDR2 is SQIVND (reference sequence). The CDR3 is 16 amino acids. V lost 3 bases to trimming and J lost 0 bases; unmatched junction nucleotides: 6. The CDR3, as DNA: TGTGCCAGTAGTATCACAGGGGGCGCGGACTCCTACGAGCAGTACTTC. Amino acid sequence: CASSITGGADSYEQYF.

The rearrangement joins TRBV7-8 to TRBJ1-6; tentatively, D is TRBD1 (5 bases). The CDR3 contains 17 residues. Germline V gene data show CDR1 as SGHVS and CDR2 as FQNEAQ. Trimming took 2 bases from V and 7 from J, leaving 18 bases between them. CDR3 amino acids: CASSLSGEGTVNSPLHF. The CDR3 nucleotides read TGTGCCAGCAGCTTATCGGGGGAGGGGACGGTGAATTCACCCCTCCACTTT. Combining the CDR3 with reference TRBV7-8 and TRBJ1-6 gives the whole variable domain GAGVSQSPRYKVAKRGQDVALRCDPISGHVSLFWYQQALGQGPEFLTYFQNEAQLDKSGLPSDRFFAERPEGSVSTLKIQRTQQEDSAVYLCASSLSGEGTVNSPLHFGNGTRLTVT.

The chain is built from TRBV9 and TRBJ1-2; no clear D gene. The length of the CDR3 is 14 residues. Germline V gene data show CDR1 as SGDLS and CDR2 as YYNGEE. V lost 4 bases and J lost 0, with 10 bases in between. CDR3 nucleotide sequence: TGTGCCAGCAGCCTGGTGGGAGCTAACTATGGCTACACCTTC. This sequence encodes CASSLVGANYGYTF.

The chain is built from TRBV7-2 and TRBJ2-1; 7 bases match TRBD2. CDR3 length: 17 residues. Losses at the gene ends were 1 base for V and 1 base for J; bases not matched to a gene: 7. From germline, CDR1 is SGHTA and CDR2 FQGNSA. The CDR3 is CASSLVGRGTSYNEQFF. CDR3 nucleotide sequence: TGTGCCAGCAGCTTAGTGGGGCGGGGGACTTCCTACAATGAGCAGTTCTTC.

The chain recombines TRBV6-6 with TRBJ1-2; the D gene is possibly TRBD1 (6 bases). Between the trimmed V and J ends, which lost 6 bases and 2 bases, there was a span of 16 bases. Germline CDR1 reads MNHNY; CDR2 reads SVGAGI (reference sequence). The CDR3 is 15 residues long. CDR3 in DNA: TGTGCCAGCAGCCTATGGCCGGACAGCAACTATGGCTACACCTTC. This sequence encodes CASSLWPDSNYGYTF.

The chain is built from TRBV5-1 and TRBJ1-5; possible D gene TRBD1, 6 bases. Trimming cost V 3 bases and J 3 bases, with 13 bases left between them. The germline CDR1 and CDR2 sequences are SGHRS and YFSETQ. The CDR3 totals 15 residues. The CDR3 nucleotides read TGCGCCAGCAGCTCTGGTGGGGGCCCCAATCAGCCCCAGCATTTT. Its translation: CASSSGGGPNQPQHF.

The chain joins TRBV11-2 to TRBJ2-3, with 12 bases that match TRBD2. V shed 6 bases, J shed 6 bases, and the junction held 7 bases outside the gene matches. The CDR3 runs to 15 residues. From germline, CDR1 is SGHAT and CDR2 FQNNGV. CDR3 loop: CASSDTSGGPDTQYF. The CDR3 bases are TGTGCCAGCAGTGACACTAGCGGGGGGCCGGATACGCAGTATTTT.

The chain has TRBV5-4 and TRBJ2-7; D is possibly TRBD1 or TRBD2 (5 bases each). The V gene's germline CDR1 is SGHNT and CDR2 YYREEE (reference sequence). Deletions cut 0 bases from V and 1 base from J, with 17 bases between. The CDR3 sequence is 17 residues long. The CDR3 nucleotides are TGTGCCAGCAGCTTGGGTCGGACCGGGACGACTTCCTACGAGCAGTACTTC. Translated, it gives CASSLGRTGTTSYEQYF.

The V gene is TRBV25-1, the J gene TRBJ2-7, with 7 nucleotides matching TRBD1. The CDR3 has 12 amino acids. Germline V gene lookup returns CDR1 MGHDK and CDR2 SYGVNS. After removal of 7 bases from V and 3 bases from J, the junction contained 3 bases not matched to a gene. For the CDR3, the DNA is TGTGCCAGCACCCGGGACAGCTACGAGCAGTACTTC. It codes for CASTRDSYEQYF.

This chain joins TRBV10-3 and TRBJ2-5, with D possibly being TRBD1 or TRBD2 (5 bases each). Trimming stripped 0 bases from V and 1 base from J, with 9 bases between. Looked up from germline, CDR1 is ENHRY and CDR2 is SYGVKD. This CDR3 spans 15 amino acids. The CDR3, as DNA: TGTGCCATCAGTGAGTCCGGGACGGGCCAAGAGACCCAGTACTTC. Its protein product is CAISESGTGQETQYF.

This sequence joins TRBV5-4 and TRBJ2-7; 8 bases fit TRBD1. The V gene's germline CDR1 is SGHNT and CDR2 YYREEE (reference sequence). The CDR3 has 15 residues. V shed 4 bases and J 4 bases; nucleotides not matched to a gene: 10. CDR3 nucleotides: TGTGCCAGCAGCCGCGGGACAGGCCGCTCGTACGAGCAGTACTTC. It specifies CASSRGTGRSYEQYF.

This chain joins TRBV7-9 and TRBJ1-5; D uncertain. The CDR3 extends over 12 amino acids. V was cut by 4 bases and J by 5 bases, with 6 bases left in between. The germline V gene encodes CDR1 SEHNR and CDR2 FQNEAQ (reference sequence). The CDR3 DNA reads as TGTGCCAGCAGCTCTGGGGATCAGCCCCAGCATTTT. Translated, it gives CASSSGDQPQHF.